The rows below give T cell receptor beta chains drawn from one sample of a study of CD8 T cells in Susac syndrome. TCRdb analysed the immunoSEQ multiplex PCR reads with MiXCR anew, one entry per CDR3 protein. The sample consists of some 170,000 distinct CDR3 sequences, just under 95% of them appearing once. The specimen sequenced was CD4+ T cells from PBMCs. The origin of the receptors is a human donor with Susac syndrome. Both conserved end residues are part of each CDR3. A D gene is named only where the DNA matches it firmly. Clone size is given for some rows only: seen once, a few or many times, or a class if the clone is expanded.

j_call	clone_size	d_call	v_call	cdr3_nt	cdr3_aa
TRBJ1-2	-	-	TRBV3-1	TGTGCCAGCAGCCGGGCAGGACAGAATGGCTACACCTTC	CASSRAGQNGYTF
TRBJ1-6	-	TRBD1	TRBV5-4	TGTGCCAGCAGCGCAAGACAGGGGAGGGATATTGGAAATTCACCCCTCCACTTT	CASSARQGRDIGNSPLHF
TRBJ1-6	-	TRBD1	TRBV5-1	TGCGCCAGCAGCTTGGAAGGGACAGGGGGTTCACCCCTCCACTTT	CASSLEGTGGSPLHF
TRBJ1-1	-	TRBD1	TRBV25-1	TGTGCCAGCAGTCAACAGGGGAATGAAGCTTTCTTT	CASSQQGNEAFF
TRBJ1-1	-	-	TRBV20-1	TGCAGTGCTCAGCGGTCTGGGGGTGAAGCTTTCTTT	CSAQRSGGEAFF
TRBJ2-7	-	TRBD1	TRBV28	TGTGCCAGCAGTTTATCCCAGGGGGCGAAGGAGCAGTACTTC	CASSLSQGAKEQYF
TRBJ1-1	once	-	TRBV7-9	TGTGCCAGCAGCTTAGCGTCTAAGTGGGCGGGAGAAGAAGCTTTCTTT	CASSLASKWAGEEAFF
TRBJ2-5	-	-	TRBV18	TGTGCCAGCTCCCCACGGGACGGTGGGTACCAAGAGACCCAGTACTTC	CASSPRDGGYQETQYF
TRBJ1-1	-	TRBD1	TRBV25-1	TGTGCCAGCAGTGATAGACAGGGGGCAGGGTTTACTGAAGCTTTCTTT	CASSDRQGAGFTEAFF
TRBJ1-5	-	-	TRBV20-1	TGCAGTGCTAGAGGGCGGGAATCTGGAGGCAATCAGCCCCAGCATTTT	CSARGRESGGNQPQHF
TRBJ2-7	-	TRBD1	TRBV5-1	TGCGCCAGCAGCCCCAACAGGGGACCTACCTACGAGCAGTACTTC	CASSPNRGPTYEQYF